The present T cell receptor beta chain was sequenced within a study of identical twins. Concerning this clonotype itself: The antigen is undetermined.

Study observations and caveats: Conclusions leaned on cross-sectional statistical analysis and did not track the same donors over time. Twin pairs' shared out-of-frame alpha sequences were enriched in low generation probability.

The germline V gene encodes CDR1 MNHEY and CDR2 SMNVEV (reference sequence). This CDR3 has 14 residues. Germline trimming cut 3 bases from V and 6 bases from J; bases unmatched to any gene: 4. MiXCR, applied by TCRdb to the 5' RACE reads, yields one record per CDR3 protein. The sample lists roughly 350,000 distinct CDR3 sequences, about 12% seen once, with 6% to 9% in the top ten. There were only healthy Caucasians among the donors. This sample also belongs to another study, concerning yellow fever vaccine responses in identical twins.

The chain carries TRBV27 and TRBJ2-1; 8 nucleotides align to TRBD2. Source material: CD8+ T cells sorted from blood. This TCR was recovered from a woman aged 18-30 years in good health. In DNA form, the CDR3 reads TGTGCCAGCAGTTTCCCTACTAGCGGCAATGAGCAGTTCTTC. Translating gives CASSFPTSGNEQFF.